The source of this T cell receptor (beta chain) is a study of blood T cells in healthy people across ages. Combining a sample-barcoded 5' primer with a J-beta primer mix, a second PCR ran for roughly 6 to 12 cycles. TCRdb reprocessed the 5' RACE reads via MiXCR and lists one record per CDR3 protein. The sample holds about 720,000 distinct CDR3 sequences, roughly 25% seen once. Trimming shortened V by 6 bases and J by 7 bases, and 10 bases separated the two germline ends. CDR1 MDHEN and CDR2 SYDVKM come from the germline V gene. This CDR3 is built from 13 residues. These data are also associated with another study on T cells of mothers and their children.

Source material: blood. This chain joins TRBV28 and TRBJ1-6; the D gene is possibly TRBD1 (5 bases). The receptor's source is a boy aged 10-17 years in good health. The CDR3 coding sequence is TGTGCCAGCAGGGAGGGACGGAATTCACCCCTCCACTTT. Its translation: CASREGRNSPLHF. Supplemented by reference TRBV28 and TRBJ1-6, the full variable domain reads DVKVTQSSRYLVKRTGEKVFLECVQDMDHENMFWYRQDPGLGLRLIYFSYDVKMKEKGDIPEGYSVSREKKERFSLILESASTNQTSMYLCASREGRNSPLHFGNGTRLTVT.